Below are 28 T cell receptor beta chains sequenced from a single sample in a study of T-cell reconstitution after alpha-beta-depleted transplantation in children. Unique molecular identifiers were built into the TCRbeta library. Using its own MiXCR run on the PCR reads, TCRdb lists one record per CDR3 protein. Of some 640,000 distinct CDR3 sequences in the sample, approximately 16% are singletons; the top ten hold 0.9% to 1.2%. Sequenced material: PBMCs from the stem cell graft donor, taken from the stem cell graft. Every receptor here comes from a human donor who donated a stem cell graft to a child with acute myeloid leukemia.

This clonotype was observed at least ten times. The chain joins TRBV6-6 to TRBJ2-3, with a weak D call TRBD1 (5 bases). Trimming took 1 base from V and 6 from J, leaving 8 bases between them. The CDR3 spans 13 residues. CDR1 and CDR2 from the germline V gene are MNHNY and SVGAGI (reference sequence). DNA for the CDR3: TGTGCCAGCAGTTACTGGGGCGGCGATACGCAGTATTTT. Protein: CASSYWGGDTQYF.

This clonotype came up many times. The chain is built from TRBV29-1 and TRBJ1-4; weak D call: TRBD1 (5 bases). V gave up 4 bases and J gave up 0 bases, with 9 bases separating them. The CDR3 loop spans 14 amino acids. Germline assignment: CDR1 SQVTM and CDR2 ANQGSEA. In nucleotides, the CDR3 is TGCAGCGTTGCCCAGGGAACAACTAATGAAAAACTGTTTTTT. Encoded protein: CSVAQGTTNEKLFF.

CDR3 bases: TGCAGTGGACCTCTGGGGGGGAGCTCCTACAATGAGCAGTTCTTC. Encoded protein: CSGPLGGSSYNEQFF. V usage is TRBV20-1 and J usage is TRBJ2-1; 7 bases match TRBD2. Germline V CDR1 and CDR2: DFQATT, SNEGSKA (reference sequence). V trimming: 7 bases; J trimming: 0 bases; junction bases outside the gene matches: 9. This CDR3 spans 15 amino acids.

V usage is TRBV4-3 and J usage is TRBJ2-7; D call uncertain. The V end was cut by 0 bases, the J end by 4 bases, with 13 bases between. CDR3 size: 15 residues. Germline assignment: CDR1 LGHNA and CDR2 YSLEER. The CDR3 DNA is TGCGCCAGCAGCCAAGATCGTAACAGCTATTACGAGCAGTACTTC. Translating it yields CASSQDRNSYYEQYF.

This clonotype appeared a few times. The chain has TRBV18 and TRBJ1-6; tentative D call: TRBD1 (5 bases). The CDR3 extends over 16 amino acids. The V gene's germline CDR1 is KGHSH and CDR2 LQKENI. V shed 3 bases and J shed 7 bases, with 16 bases lying between them. CDR3 bases: TGTGCCAGCTCACCGGGACCTCTTCAAGGGAATTCACCCCTCCACTTT. Translating it yields CASSPGPLQGNSPLHF.

This clonotype has a handful of counts. The chain combines TRBV12-3 or TRBV12-4 with TRBJ2-5; D remains unclear. The CDR3 consists of 13 residues. V shed 2 bases and J shed 5 bases, with 9 bases lying between them. The CDR3 sequence: CASSLNMVETQYF. CDR3 sequence (DNA): TGTGCCAGCAGTTTAAATATGGTTGAGACCCAGTACTTC.

CDR3 bases: TGTGCCAGCAGTGAAGTGAGGAGCAGATCCTACGAGCAGTACGTC. It encodes CASSEVRSRSYEQYV. This chain connects TRBV2 to TRBJ2-7; D not resolved. With 1 base removed from V and 1 base from J, the gap between germline ends came to 11 bases. Germline V gene sequence: CDR1 SNHLY, CDR2 FYNNEI. The CDR3 has 15 amino acids.

The V call is TRBV4-3, the J call TRBJ1-1; D is unresolved. With 2 bases removed from V and 4 bases from J, the gap between germline ends came to 17 bases. CDR1 and CDR2 from the germline V gene are LGHNA and YSLEER. CDR3 size: 16 residues. CDR3 loop: CASSQSQTGPSTEAFF. The CDR3 nucleotides read TGCGCCAGCAGCCAATCGCAAACCGGGCCGTCCACTGAAGCTTTCTTT.

The chain carries TRBV6-1 and TRBJ2-7; no reliable D call. The CDR3 is 13 residues long. V lost 1 base and J lost 6, with 10 bases in between. CDR1 is MNHNS and CDR2 is SASEGT in the germline V gene. CDR3 in amino acids: CASSEGMFGEQYV. The CDR3 DNA sequence: TGTGCCAGCAGTGAAGGGATGTTCGGCGAGCAGTACGTC.

The CDR3 sequence is CASSRLSGAWNTGELFF. The DNA for the CDR3 is TGTGCCAGCAGCCGATTGTCAGGGGCTTGGAACACCGGGGAGCTGTTTTTT. This chain links TRBV7-2 with TRBJ2-2; weak D call: TRBD1 (6 bases). Germline V CDR1 and CDR2: SGHTA, FQGNSA. Between the trimmed V and J ends, which lost 5 bases and 1 base, there was a span of 17 bases. The CDR3 totals 17 residues.

The rearrangement uses TRBV13 and TRBJ2-6, with D perhaps matching TRBD1 or TRBD2 (5 bases each). This CDR3 comprises 16 residues. The germline V gene has CDR1 PRHDT and CDR2 FYEKMQ (reference sequence). The V and J ends lost 1 base and 5 bases respectively, with 12 bases between them. CDR3 sequence reads: CASSLAGASWANVLTF. The CDR3 DNA sequence: TGTGCCAGCAGCTTAGCCGGGGCGTCTTGGGCCAACGTCCTGACTTTC.

The rearrangement links TRBV4-2 to TRBJ2-3, with 8 bases matching TRBD2. CDR1 and CDR2 (germline): LGHNA, YNFKEQ. J lost 8 bases, V lost 1 base, and 11 bases had no gene match. This CDR3 contains 16 residues. For the CDR3, the DNA is TGTGCCAGCAGCCAAGTTATGCGGGGGGCCGGGGCTACGCAGTATTTT. Translating it yields CASSQVMRGAGATQYF.

The V and J genes are TRBV7-2 and TRBJ1-4; TRBD1 might be the D (6 bases). The CDR3 spans 15 residues. Germline V CDR1 and CDR2: SGHTA, FQGNSA. Trimming shortened V by 2 bases and J by 3 bases, and 10 bases separated the two germline ends. DNA of the CDR3: TGTGCCAGCAGCTTATGGGCAGGGGCTAATGAAAAACTGTTTTTT. Translated, it gives CASSLWAGANEKLFF.

This clonotype was observed at least ten times. The V gene is TRBV12-3 or TRBV12-4, the J gene TRBJ2-1; D gene unclear. Trimming shortened V by 7 bases and J by 3 bases, and 7 bases separated the two germline ends. The CDR3 consists of 12 residues. CDR3 region: CASKGIYNEQFF. The CDR3 DNA reads TGTGCCAGCAAAGGAATCTACAATGAGCAGTTCTTC.

This clonotype appeared many times. This chain links TRBV20-1 with TRBJ1-1; D ambiguous. CDR3 size: 12 residues. Germline-derived CDR1 and CDR2 are DFQATT and SNEGSKA (reference sequence). With 3 bases removed from V and 3 bases from J, the gap between germline ends came to 8 bases. The CDR3 coding sequence is TGCAGTGCTAGCCCGGATGACACTGAAGCTTTCTTT. This translates into CSASPDDTEAFF.

Many counts were recorded for this clonotype. V and J are TRBV20-1 and TRBJ1-5, with D uncertain. Trimming shortened V by 0 bases and J by 8 bases, and 11 bases separated the two germline ends. The germline V gene has CDR1 DFQATT and CDR2 SNEGSKA (reference sequence). CDR3 length equals 13 residues. The CDR3 spells CSARDGGRKPQHF. The CDR3, as DNA: TGCAGTGCTAGAGATGGAGGGAGGAAGCCCCAGCATTTT.

This clonotype was counted many times. This chain joins TRBV4-2 and TRBJ2-1; TRBD1 or TRBD2 may be the D gene (6 bases each). CDR1 is LGHNA and CDR2 is YNFKEQ in the germline V gene. V lost 7 bases and J 7 bases, leaving 17 bases between the germline ends. CDR3 size: 14 residues. The CDR3 loop reads CASTNLRGANEQFF. Here the CDR3 DNA reads TGTGCCAGCACCAACCTGAGGGGGGCGAATGAGCAGTTCTTC.

This clonotype turned up a few times. The chain joins TRBV5-5 to TRBJ1-1; possible D gene TRBD1, 5 bases. V was shortened by 2 bases and J by 0 bases, with 14 bases between the two germline ends. Germline-derived CDR1 and CDR2 are SGHKS and YYEKEE (reference sequence). The CDR3 spans 16 residues. CDR3 coding DNA: TGTGCCAGCAGCTTATTTTCCGGGACGGTGAACACTGAAGCTTTCTTT. This gives the protein CASSLFSGTVNTEAFF.

This clonotype has a handful of counts. The chain uses TRBV7-2 and TRBJ1-4; 10 positions agree with TRBD1. Germline V gene lookup returns CDR1 SGHTA and CDR2 FQGNSA. The V gene end was trimmed by 5 bases and the J gene end by 8 bases; junction bases not matched to a gene: 8. This CDR3 comprises 15 residues. CDR3 sequence: CASSLGTGVYEKLFF. In nucleotides, the CDR3 is TGTGCCAGCAGCCTCGGGACAGGGGTTTACGAAAAACTGTTTTTT.

This clonotype was recorded at least ten times. The V gene is TRBV20-1, the J gene TRBJ2-7; D is unresolved. CDR1 and CDR2 from the germline V gene are DFQATT and SNEGSKA (reference sequence). V was shortened by 3 bases and J by 2 bases, with 14 bases between the two germline ends. The CDR3 has 14 amino acids. The DNA for the CDR3 is TGCAGTGCTAGTAAAGGGATCGCAGCCTACGAGCAGTACGTC. Encoded protein: CSASKGIAAYEQYV.

Only one count was recorded for this clonotype. This chain joins TRBV4-3 and TRBJ2-3; D may be TRBD2 (5 bases). Germline lookup yields CDR1 LGHNA and CDR2 YSLEER. The length of the CDR3 is 16 residues. V gave up 0 bases and J gave up 6 bases, with 16 bases separating them. DNA for the CDR3: TGCGCCAGCAGCCAAGAATATGGAAGAGGCGGGGATACGCAGTATTTT. Translation: CASSQEYGRGGDTQYF.

The table lists this clonotype with many counts. The chain has TRBV7-2 and TRBJ2-1, with TRBD2 matching over 14 bases. J lost 9 bases, V lost 4 bases, and 8 bases had no gene match. Looked up from germline, CDR1 is SGHTA and CDR2 is FQGNSA. This CDR3 has 16 amino acids. CDR3 nucleotides: TGTGCCAGCAGCTCACAAGGGACTAGCGGGGGTCGTGAGCAGTTCTTC. Translating it yields CASSSQGTSGGREQFF.

V usage is TRBV27 and J usage is TRBJ2-1; a weak D match, TRBD1 (6 bases). Deletions cut 3 bases from V and 9 bases from J, with 15 bases between. The CDR3 covers 14 residues. Germline V gene data show CDR1 as MNHEY and CDR2 as SMNVEV (reference sequence). The chain's CDR3 is CASSFSRGSGEQFF. The CDR3 DNA reads as TGTGCCAGCAGTTTCTCGAGGGGGTCCGGTGAGCAGTTCTTC.

For this clonotype: A much larger clone lies a single base off, so this may be a read error. The chain combines TRBV6-1 with TRBJ1-1, with 11 bases identical to TRBD1. This CDR3 is built from 18 residues. Trimming at V came to 5 bases and at J to 3 bases, leaving 14 bases not matched to a gene. CDR1 is MNHNS, CDR2 SASEGT, per germline. The DNA for the CDR3 is TGTGCCAGCAGTCCTCCCAGGACAGGGGGCGCCGAGGACACTGAAGCTTTCTTT. Its translation is CASSPPRTGGAEDTEAFF.

This clonotype appeared many times. This sequence joins TRBV20-1 and TRBJ2-1; D may be TRBD2 (7 bases). V was shortened by 3 bases and J by 16 bases, with 22 bases between the two germline ends. Germline V gene data show CDR1 as DFQATT and CDR2 as SNEGSKA (reference sequence). This CDR3 spans 13 amino acids. DNA for the CDR3: TGCAGTGCTAGTAGTAGGGGGGGGATCTTGCAATTCTTC. Its translation is CSASSRGGILQFF.

The table lists this clonotype with many counts. The rearrangement links TRBV7-9 to TRBJ2-7; 8 bases are shared with TRBD1. The germline gives CDR1 SEHNR, CDR2 FQNEAQ (reference sequence). This CDR3 has 16 amino acids. Trimming at V came to 5 bases and at J to 4 bases, leaving 13 bases not matched to a gene. CDR3 in amino acids: CASSPTRQGNRYEQYF. DNA for the CDR3: TGTGCCAGCAGCCCTACTCGACAGGGGAATAGGTACGAGCAGTACTTC. The full variable domain, in which reference TRBV7-9 and TRBJ2-7 provide the parts outside the CDR3, is DTGVSQNPRHKITKRGQNVTFRCDPISEHNRLYWYRQTLGQGPEFLTYFQNEAQLEKSRLLSDRFSAERPKGSFSTLEIQRTEQGDSAMYLCASSPTRQGNRYEQYFGPGTRLTVT.

The V gene is TRBV7-9, the J gene TRBJ1-5, with 8 bases fitting TRBD1. Germline trimming cut 5 bases from V and 5 bases from J; bases unmatched to any gene: 5. Germline V gene data show CDR1 as SEHNR and CDR2 as FQNEAQ (reference sequence). CDR3 length: 14 amino acids. The CDR3 sequence: CASSEGTGYQPQHF. As DNA, the CDR3 is TGTGCCAGCAGCGAGGGGACAGGCTATCAGCCCCAGCATTTT.

The sample holds a few counts of this clonotype. The chain links TRBV6-2 or TRBV6-3 to TRBJ2-7, with 9 bases fitting TRBD2. Germline V gene sequence: CDR1 MNHEY, CDR2 SVGEGT. The CDR3 has 19 residues. J gave up 0 bases and V 0 bases, and 12 bases lay outside the gene matches. For the CDR3, the DNA is TGTGCCAGCAGTTACTCGCCTAGCGGGGCCCTAAGGAGCTCCTACGAGCAGTACTTC. Encoded protein: CASSYSPSGALRSSYEQYF.